The 12 T cell receptor beta chains below were found in one sample sequenced in a study of blood T cell repertoires in COVID-19. TCRdb keeps only in-frame clones here, not all; method: immunoSEQ multiplex PCR. The sample records 90,000 or so clones, 90% being singletons. Sample: peripheral blood. Receptors were obtained from a woman of 80 years or more with active or convalescent COVID-19.

With regard to this clone: Other DNA sequences within the sample encode an identical CDR3. J is TRBJ1-1 and V is TRBV3-1 (or the pseudogene TRBV3-2), with no clear D. V dropped 2 bases and J dropped 2 bases, with 12 bases sitting between them. Per germline, CDR1 LGHDT and CDR2 YNNKEL (reference sequence). The CDR3 extends over 15 amino acids. The CDR3 loop is CASSQSLRINTEAFF. CDR3 bases: TGTGCCAGCAGCCAATCCCTGAGGATTAACACTGAAGCTTTCTTT.

The J gene is TRBJ2-5, the V gene TRBV10-2; TRBD1 matches 8 bases. The CDR3 loop spans 15 amino acids. The germline gives CDR1 WSHSY, CDR2 SAAADI. V was pared by 3 bases and J by 8 bases, with 11 bases of the junction left unmatched. The CDR3 DNA reads as TGCGCCAGCAGTGACCCAGGGGGCGGAAGAGAAACCCAGTACTTC. Its protein product is CASSDPGGGRETQYF.

This clone was found once. This sequence joins TRBV6-5 and TRBJ2-1; the D gene is possibly TRBD2 (6 bases). Looked up from germline, CDR1 is MNHEY and CDR2 is SVGAGI. CDR3 length: 14 residues. The germline V and J ends were trimmed by 8 bases and 15 bases, with 26 bases remaining between them. The CDR3 sequence is CASPERGTRGGRFF. Here the CDR3 DNA reads TGTGCCAGCCCCGAACGGGGGACGAGGGGCGGGCGGTTCTTC.

This clone was observed a single time. This chain connects TRBV29-1 to TRBJ2-5, with 7 nucleotides matching TRBD1. The CDR3 is made up of 14 amino acids. CDR1 is SQVTM and CDR2 is ANQGSEA in the germline V gene. With V trimmed by 3 bases and J by 5 bases, 9 bases remained unmatched. The CDR3 bases are TGCAGCGTTGATAGACAGGGAAAACGCGAGACCCAGTACTTC. Translated, it gives CSVDRQGKRETQYF.

This clone was found a few times. The chain employs TRBV9 and TRBJ2-1; 15 nucleotides align to TRBD2. Germline CDR1 and CDR2: SGDLS and YYNGEE. Trimming removed 4 bases from V and 7 bases from J; junction bases left unmatched: 6. The CDR3 has 16 residues. The CDR3 reads CASSPGTSGRRNEQFF. The CDR3 DNA reads TGTGCCAGCAGCCCCGGGACTAGCGGGAGGAGGAATGAGCAGTTCTTC.

As regards this clone: The DNA is left out, because the CDR3 cannot be placed on it with certainty; the CDR3 is given as TCRdb lists it. The chain joins TRBV21-1 to TRBJ1-2. TRBV21-1 is an annotated pseudogene. The CDR3 is 19 residues long, counting both termini. The CDR3: CASSRRGWLHLRFGDGYTF.

The chain uses TRBV18 and TRBJ1-1; tentative D call: TRBD1 (6 bases). Looked up from germline, CDR1 is KGHSH and CDR2 is LQKENI. Trimming cost V 4 bases and J 4 bases, with 13 bases left between them. This CDR3 is 14 amino acids long. CDR3 region: CASSLPGAGTEAFF. CDR3 DNA sequence: TGTGCCAGCTCACTACCAGGGGCCGGCACTGAAGCTTTCTTT.

The V gene is TRBV19, the J gene TRBJ2-3, with 14 positions matching TRBD2. This CDR3 comprises 16 residues. CDR1 and CDR2 (germline): LNHDA, SQIVND (reference sequence). V was clipped by 5 bases and J by 11 bases; unmatched bases: 12. CDR3 sequence (DNA): TGTGCCAGTAGTGTCGGACTAGCGGGAGGTCTCCCCCTGCAGTATTTT. It is translated as CASSVGLAGGLPLQYF.

The chain links TRBV11-2 to TRBJ2-2; D gene unclear. The germline V and J ends were trimmed by 5 bases and 3 bases, with 10 bases remaining between them. The germline V gene has CDR1 SGHAT and CDR2 FQNNGV. This CDR3 has 14 amino acids. The DNA for the CDR3 is TGTGCCAGCAGCCCCTTCCGAGACACCGGGGAGCTGTTTTTT. Residues: CASSPFRDTGELFF.

This clone was detected only once. The chain recombines TRBV7-2 with TRBJ2-5; 9 nucleotides align to TRBD2. In germline, CDR1 is SGHTA, CDR2 FQGNSA. The CDR3 covers 17 residues. The V gene end was trimmed by 4 bases and the J gene end by 4 bases; junction bases not matched to a gene: 13. The CDR3 spells CASSSSGRPRVGETQYF. The CDR3 DNA sequence: TGTGCCAGCAGCTCAAGCGGGAGGCCCCGGGTAGGAGAGACCCAGTACTTC.

This clone was seen just once. The V gene is TRBV28, the J gene TRBJ2-1; TRBD1 matches at 8 bases. Losses at the gene ends were 7 bases for V and 3 bases for J; bases not matched to a gene: 2. This CDR3 is 13 amino acids long. Germline CDR1 is MDHEN and CDR2 is SYDVKM. This CDR3 reads CASNRGSYNEQFF. DNA of the CDR3: TGTGCCAGCAACAGGGGGAGCTACAATGAGCAGTTCTTC.

V is TRBV5-1 and J is TRBJ2-3; no clear D. CDR1 and CDR2 (germline): SGHRS, YFSETQ. The CDR3 length is 14 residues. Trimming shortened V by 1 base and J by 1 base, and 7 bases separated the two germline ends. The DNA for the CDR3 is TGCGCCAGCAGCTTGTACCAGGGCACAGATACGCAGTATTTT. Translating gives CASSLYQGTDTQYF.